Below are 5 T cell receptor beta chains sequenced from a single sample in a study of cytomegalovirus exposure and HLA in healthy donors. A multiplex PCR was run with 60 Vbeta primers and 13 Jbeta primers. TCRdb keeps only in-frame clones here, not all; method: immunoSEQ multiplex PCR. The repertoire holds around 80,000 clones, with approximately 60% as singletons. Input material: PBMCs. All receptors derive from a male donor in good health and CMV-seropositive.

The sample holds one count of this clone. This chain joins TRBV28 and TRBJ1-2; TRBD1 matches 7 bases. Germline assignment: CDR1 MDHEN and CDR2 SYDVKM. CDR3 length equals 14 residues. The V segment lost 5 bases and the J segment 2 bases; nucleotides outside the gene matches: 5. The CDR3 sequence: CASSPQGVNYGYTF. In DNA form, the CDR3 reads TGTGCCAGCAGTCCCCAGGGGGTGAACTATGGCTACACCTTC.

The chain employs TRBV19 and TRBJ2-5; D may be TRBD2 (5 bases). V was cut by 1 base and J by 1 base, with 10 bases left in between. Germline CDR1 is LNHDA and CDR2 is SQIVND (reference sequence). The length of the CDR3 is 15 residues. The CDR3 protein is CASSIVTRGQETQYF. For the CDR3, the DNA is TGTGCCAGTAGTATAGTTACTAGAGGCCAAGAGACCCAGTACTTC. The variable domain in full, with the rest retrieved from reference TRBV19 and TRBJ2-5, is DGGITQSPKYLFRKEGQNVTLSCEQNLNHDAMYWYRQDPGQGLRLIYYSQIVNDFQKGDIAEGYSVSREKKESFPLTVTSAQKNPTAFYLCASSIVTRGQETQYFGPGTRLLVL.

This clone was observed a handful of times. The V gene is TRBV28, the J gene TRBJ2-3; weak D call: TRBD2 (5 bases). V was pared by 8 bases and J by 2 bases, with 14 bases between. From germline, CDR1 is MDHEN and CDR2 SYDVKM. CDR3 length equals 14 residues. The DNA for the CDR3 is TGTGCCAGCGTAGACTACACTTTCACAGATACGCAGTATTTT. As protein: CASVDYTFTDTQYF.

This rearrangement joins TRBV19 to TRBJ2-7, with 8 bases identical to TRBD1. CDR3 size: 11 residues. V shed 8 bases, J shed 6 bases, and the junction held 3 bases outside the gene matches. Germline assignment: CDR1 LNHDA and CDR2 SQIVND (reference sequence). The CDR3: CASGTGFEQYF. DNA for the CDR3: TGTGCCAGTGGGACAGGCTTCGAGCAGTACTTC.

The CDR3 region has the DNA TGTGCCAGCGGAGGGAATAGCAATCAGCCCCAGCATTTT. It specifies CASGGNSNQPQHF. The V gene is TRBV28, the J gene TRBJ1-5; D gene ambiguous. The CDR3 contains 13 residues. Between the trimmed V and J ends, which lost 8 bases and 0 bases, there was a span of 8 bases. Germline V gene data show CDR1 as MDHEN and CDR2 as SYDVKM.